This is a list of T cell receptor beta chains from one sample in a study of blood T cell repertoires in COVID-19. Generated by immunoSEQ multiplex PCR, the TCRdb table keeps only in-frame clones and is missing some. The table shows some 350,000 clones, with about 90% occurring only once. Material for sequencing was peripheral blood. The receptor source for this set is a woman aged 18-30 years who had recovered from COVID-19. CDR3s include the opening cysteine and the closing phenylalanine or tryptophan. A D gene is named only where the DNA matches it firmly. A row's size may be missing; if present it is once, few, many or a size class.

CDR3aa: CASSLRTGRSGANVLTF
CDR3nt: TGCGCCAGCAGCCTTCGGACAGGAAGGTCTGGGGCCAACGTCCTGACTTTC
v_gene: TRBV5-1
abundance: NA
d_gene: TRBD1
j_gene: TRBJ2-6

CDR3aa: CASSQDERVIQETQYF
CDR3nt: TGCGCCAGCAGCCAAGATGAACGGGTTATCCAAGAGACCCAGTACTTC
v_gene: TRBV4-3
abundance: once
d_gene: NA
j_gene: TRBJ2-5

CDR3aa: CASSPLEMRLYGYTF
CDR3nt: TGTGCCAGCAGCCCCCTAGAAATGAGGCTCTATGGCTACACCTTC
v_gene: TRBV6-5
abundance: NA
d_gene: NA
j_gene: TRBJ1-2

CDR3aa: CASSQTTVDRNYGYTF
CDR3nt: TGTGCCAGCAGCCAAACAACTGTGGACAGGAACTATGGCTACACCTTC
v_gene: TRBV3-1/TRBV3-2
abundance: once
d_gene: TRBD1
j_gene: TRBJ1-2

CDR3aa: CASSWAGTGALNQPQHF
CDR3nt: TGTGCCAGCAGCTGGGCCGGGACAGGGGCGCTCAATCAGCCCCAGCATTTT
v_gene: TRBV7-8
abundance: NA
d_gene: TRBD1
j_gene: TRBJ1-5

CDR3aa: CASSKSRADTQYF
CDR3nt: TGCGCCAGCAGCAAATCTAGAGCAGATACGCAGTATTTT
v_gene: TRBV5-1
abundance: few
d_gene: NA
j_gene: TRBJ2-3

CDR3aa: CASSLGAHLGATNEKLFF
CDR3nt: TGCGCCAGCAGCTTGGGGGCTCACTTAGGTGCAACTAATGAAAAACTGTTTTTT
v_gene: TRBV5-1
abundance: NA
d_gene: NA
j_gene: TRBJ1-4

CDR3aa: CSVAGTGVFETQYF
CDR3nt: TGCAGCGTTGCCGGGACAGGGGTTTTCGAGACCCAGTACTTC
v_gene: TRBV29-1
abundance: NA
d_gene: TRBD1
j_gene: TRBJ2-5

CDR3aa: CASSQVAGFKNIQYF
CDR3nt: TGCGCCAGCAGCCAAGTGGCGGGGTTCAAAAACATTCAGTACTTC
v_gene: TRBV4-1
abundance: NA
d_gene: NA
j_gene: TRBJ2-4

CDR3aa: CASSLIQRGPQHF
CDR3nt: TGTGCCAGCAGTCTCATACAGCGGGGGCCCCAGCATTTT
v_gene: TRBV27
abundance: few
d_gene: NA
j_gene: TRBJ1-5

CDR3aa: CASTRLAGVGRGTGELFF
CDR3nt: TGCGCCAGCACCCGACTAGCGGGAGTTGGGAGAGGCACCGGGGAGCTGTTTTTT
v_gene: TRBV5-1
abundance: NA
d_gene: TRBD2
j_gene: TRBJ2-2

CDR3aa: CASSQQTGDDEQFF
CDR3nt: TGCGCCAGCAGCCAGCAGACAGGGGATGATGAGCAGTTCTTC
v_gene: TRBV4-3
abundance: once
d_gene: TRBD1
j_gene: TRBJ2-1

CDR3aa: CAWSRTGRETQYF
CDR3nt: TGTGCCTGGAGCCGGACAGGTCGGGAGACCCAGTACTTC
v_gene: TRBV30
abundance: NA
d_gene: TRBD1
j_gene: TRBJ2-5

CDR3aa: CASSLGTSWRREEETQYF
CDR3nt: TGTGCCAGCAGCTTAGGGACGTCGTGGCGGCGGGAGGAAGAGACCCAGTACTTC
v_gene: TRBV11-2
abundance: NA
d_gene: TRBD2
j_gene: TRBJ2-5

CDR3aa: CASRLGTDVDEAFF
CDR3nt: TGCGCCAGCAGATTGGGGACAGACGTAGACGAAGCTTTCTTT
v_gene: TRBV5-1
abundance: NA
d_gene: TRBD1
j_gene: TRBJ1-1

CDR3aa: CASRDTSGRNYNEQFF
CDR3nt: TGTGCCAGCAGGGATACTAGCGGGAGGAACTACAATGAGCAGTTCTTC
v_gene: TRBV2
abundance: NA
d_gene: TRBD2
j_gene: TRBJ2-1

CDR3aa: CASSLGTGTEAFF
CDR3nt: TGTGCCAGCAGCTTGGGGACAGGCACTGAAGCTTTCTTT
v_gene: TRBV11-3
abundance: NA
d_gene: TRBD1
j_gene: TRBJ1-1

CDR3aa: CAIRVFSGQGLGSGNTIYF
CDR3nt: TGTGCCATCAGAGTATTCTCGGGACAGGGATTAGGCTCTGGAAACACCATATATTTT
v_gene: TRBV10-3
abundance: NA
d_gene: TRBD1
j_gene: TRBJ1-3

CDR3aa: CASSGMTGNSNQPQHF
CDR3nt: TGTGCCAGTAGTGGGATGACAGGGAATAGCAATCAGCCCCAGCATTTT
v_gene: TRBV19
abundance: NA
d_gene: TRBD1
j_gene: TRBJ1-5

CDR3aa: CASTPRLAGINYNEQFF
CDR3nt: TGTGCCAGCACCCCTCGACTAGCGGGAATCAACTACAATGAGCAGTTCTTC
v_gene: TRBV6-2/TRBV6-3
abundance: few
d_gene: TRBD2
j_gene: TRBJ2-1

CDR3aa: CASSYRAGETTGELFF
CDR3nt: TGTGCCAGCAGTTACAGGGCAGGGGAGACCACCGGGGAGCTGTTTTTT
v_gene: TRBV6-2/TRBV6-3
abundance: NA
d_gene: NA
j_gene: TRBJ2-2

CDR3aa: CASSLVFAGGPYNEQFF
CDR3nt: TGTGCCAGCAGCTTAGTTTTCGCGGGAGGGCCCTACAATGAGCAGTTCTTC
v_gene: TRBV7-8
abundance: NA
d_gene: TRBD2
j_gene: TRBJ2-1

CDR3aa: CASSEQGYSNQPQHF
CDR3nt: TGCGCCAGCAGTGAACAGGGATATAGCAATCAGCCCCAGCATTTT
v_gene: TRBV10-2
abundance: NA
d_gene: NA
j_gene: TRBJ1-5

CDR3aa: CASSWRGPGTLHF
CDR3nt: TGCGCCAGCAGCTGGAGGGGACCGGGGACCCTCCACTTT
v_gene: TRBV5-1
abundance: NA
d_gene: NA
j_gene: TRBJ1-6

CDR3aa: CASSLRLTGTRGYTF
CDR3nt: TGTGCCAGCAGTCTCCGGTTGACAGGGACCCGTGGCTACACCTTC
v_gene: TRBV6-2/TRBV6-3
abundance: once
d_gene: TRBD1
j_gene: TRBJ1-2

CDR3aa: CASSLELAGGGETQYF
CDR3nt: TGTGCCAGCAGCTTAGAGCTAGCGGGAGGTGGGGAGACCCAGTACTTC
v_gene: TRBV7-8
abundance: NA
d_gene: TRBD2
j_gene: TRBJ2-5

CDR3aa: CASSPDSVLQPQHF
CDR3nt: TGTGCCAGCAGCCCAGACAGCGTCCTTCAGCCCCAGCATTTT
v_gene: TRBV11-2
abundance: NA
d_gene: NA
j_gene: TRBJ1-5

CDR3aa: CAWSVSGGWEKLFF
CDR3nt: TGTGCCTGGAGTGTATCGGGGGGCTGGGAAAAACTGTTTTTT
v_gene: TRBV30
abundance: NA
d_gene: NA
j_gene: TRBJ1-4

CDR3aa: CASSVGLAGNEQFF
CDR3nt: TGCGCCAGCAGTGTAGGGCTAGCGGGGAATGAGCAGTTCTTC
v_gene: TRBV10-2
abundance: NA
d_gene: TRBD2
j_gene: TRBJ2-1

CDR3aa: CASSFKREGPNEQFF
CDR3nt: TGCGCCAGCAGCTTTAAGCGGGAGGGCCCAAATGAGCAGTTCTTC
v_gene: TRBV5-1
abundance: NA
d_gene: TRBD2
j_gene: TRBJ2-1

CDR3aa: CASSKVGRRVLRNQPQHF
CDR3nt: TGTGCCAGCAGCAAAGTCGGAAGGAGGGTATTAAGGAATCAGCCCCAGCATTTT
v_gene: TRBV21-1
abundance: few
d_gene: NA
j_gene: TRBJ1-5

CDR3aa: CASSVTRDNEQFF
CDR3nt: TGTGCCAGCAGTGTAACTCGCGACAATGAGCAGTTCTTC
v_gene: TRBV2
abundance: once
d_gene: NA
j_gene: TRBJ2-1

CDR3aa: CASRNLRDSSTDTQYF
CDR3nt: TGCGCCAGCAGAAACCTAAGGGACTCTAGCACAGATACGCAGTATTTT
v_gene: TRBV5-1
abundance: once
d_gene: NA
j_gene: TRBJ2-3

CDR3aa: CAINERAWDEQFF
CDR3nt: TGTGCCATCAACGAGCGGGCGTGGGATGAGCAGTTCTTC
v_gene: TRBV10-3
abundance: NA
d_gene: NA
j_gene: TRBJ2-1

CDR3aa: CASSRQGYINEQFF
CDR3nt: TGTGCCAGCAGTAGACAGGGGTATATCAATGAGCAGTTCTTC
v_gene: TRBV2
abundance: NA
d_gene: TRBD1
j_gene: TRBJ2-1

CDR3aa: CASSLDPGQPQHF
CDR3nt: TGTGCCAGCAGCTTAGATCCGGGTCAGCCCCAGCATTTT
v_gene: TRBV11-3
abundance: NA
d_gene: NA
j_gene: TRBJ1-5

CDR3aa: CASSRDRARGYTF
CDR3nt: TGTGCCAGCAGCCGGGACAGGGCGCGGGGCTACACCTTC
v_gene: TRBV6-6
abundance: NA
d_gene: TRBD1
j_gene: TRBJ1-2

CDR3aa: CASSLHGNTEAFF
CDR3nt: TGCGCCAGCAGCTTGCACGGGAACACTGAAGCTTTCTTT
v_gene: TRBV5-1
abundance: NA
d_gene: NA
j_gene: TRBJ1-1

CDR3aa: CASSLVAGNYNEQFF
CDR3nt: TGCGCCAGCAGCTTGGTAGCGGGGAACTACAATGAGCAGTTCTTC
v_gene: TRBV5-1
abundance: NA
d_gene: TRBD2
j_gene: TRBJ2-1

CDR3aa: CASSQRTSRAAKETQYF
CDR3nt: TGCGCCAGCAGCCAACGAACTAGCCGGGCAGCCAAAGAGACCCAGTACTTC
v_gene: TRBV4-3
abundance: NA
d_gene: NA
j_gene: TRBJ2-5

CDR3aa: CASSPGTYNEQFF
CDR3nt: TGTGCCAGCAGCCCGGGGACTTACAATGAGCAGTTCTTC
v_gene: TRBV7-2
abundance: NA
d_gene: NA
j_gene: TRBJ2-1

CDR3aa: CASSYSQREYIGELFF
CDR3nt: TGTGCCAGCAGTTACTCGCAGCGGGAGTATATCGGGGAGCTGTTTTTT
v_gene: TRBV6-2/TRBV6-3
abundance: NA
d_gene: TRBD2
j_gene: TRBJ2-2

CDR3aa: CSVEGTGTSLTDTQYF
CDR3nt: TGCAGCGTTGAAGGCACCGGGACTAGCCTCACAGATACGCAGTATTTT
v_gene: TRBV29-1
abundance: NA
d_gene: TRBD2
j_gene: TRBJ2-3

CDR3aa: CASSLGPGQGVGANVLTF
CDR3nt: TGTGCCAGCAGCTTAGGTCCGGGACAGGGTGTTGGGGCCAACGTCCTGACTTTC
v_gene: TRBV7-7
abundance: NA
d_gene: TRBD1
j_gene: TRBJ2-6

CDR3aa: CASSLGTTEETQYF
CDR3nt: TGCGCCAGCAGCTTGGGTACCACGGAGGAGACCCAGTACTTC
v_gene: TRBV5-1
abundance: NA
d_gene: NA
j_gene: TRBJ2-5

CDR3aa: CASSLLGGRRTGELFF
CDR3nt: TGTGCCAGCAGCTTATTGGGGGGGCGCAGAACCGGGGAGCTGTTTTTT
v_gene: TRBV7-8
abundance: NA
d_gene: NA
j_gene: TRBJ2-2

CDR3aa: CASSESTGGTEAFF
CDR3nt: TGTGCCAGCAGTGAGTCTACGGGGGGCACTGAAGCTTTCTTT
v_gene: TRBV2
abundance: NA
d_gene: NA
j_gene: TRBJ1-1